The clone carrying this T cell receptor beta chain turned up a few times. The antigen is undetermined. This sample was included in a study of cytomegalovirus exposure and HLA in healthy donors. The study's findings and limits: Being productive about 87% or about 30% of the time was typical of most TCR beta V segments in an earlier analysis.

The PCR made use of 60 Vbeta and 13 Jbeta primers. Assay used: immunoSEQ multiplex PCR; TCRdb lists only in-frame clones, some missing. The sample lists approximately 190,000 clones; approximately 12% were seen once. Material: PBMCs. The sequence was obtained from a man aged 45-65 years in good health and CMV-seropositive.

In DNA form, the CDR3 reads TGTGCCAGCAGCTGGACCGGGACACCTAATCAGCCCCAGCATTTT. Amino acids: CASSWTGTPNQPQHF. The chain is built from TRBV7-2 and TRBJ1-5; D is perhaps TRBD1 (6 bases). Per the germline V gene, CDR1 is SGHTA and CDR2 is FQGNSA. V was trimmed by 4 bases and J by 4 bases, leaving 14 bases between them. This CDR3 has 15 amino acids.